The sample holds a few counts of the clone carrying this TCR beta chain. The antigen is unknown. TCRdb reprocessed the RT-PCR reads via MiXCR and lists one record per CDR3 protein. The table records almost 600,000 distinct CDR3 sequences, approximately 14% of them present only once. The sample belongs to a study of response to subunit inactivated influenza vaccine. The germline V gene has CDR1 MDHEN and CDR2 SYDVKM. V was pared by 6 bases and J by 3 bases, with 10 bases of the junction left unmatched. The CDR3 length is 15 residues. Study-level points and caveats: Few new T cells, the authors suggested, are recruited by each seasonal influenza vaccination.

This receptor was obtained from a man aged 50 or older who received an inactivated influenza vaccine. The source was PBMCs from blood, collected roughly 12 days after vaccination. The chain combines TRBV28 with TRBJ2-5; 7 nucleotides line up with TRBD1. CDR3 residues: CASRTYRGVEETQYF. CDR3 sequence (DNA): TGTGCCAGCAGAACCTACAGGGGCGTAGAAGAGACCCAGTACTTC.